Detailed here is one T cell receptor beta chain. Its cognate antigen is unknown. The sample belongs to a study of long-term antiretroviral therapy in people with HIV. Whole-study findings and limits: At every time point, clones expanded before ART dominated the repertoire. HIV repertoire CDR3 lengths ranged less widely than those of controls. Researchers lacked any data on ART adherence, viral resistance or therapy changes.

At survey level, the immunoSEQ assay was run in its v3.0 version. Libraries were prepared by immunoSEQ multiplex PCR; TCRdb keeps only in-frame clonotypes and omits some of them. Among about 25,000 clones listed, around four fifths were seen once. Deletions cut 3 bases from V and 13 bases from J, with 10 bases between. Germline V gene lookup returns CDR1 SGHTA and CDR2 FQGNSA. This CDR3 contains 10 residues. The samples comprised about 0.85-11 million cryopreserved PBMC ahead of DNA extraction. This receptor was identified in a man aged 18 to 29 with HIV. The sequencing here drew on unsorted PBMCs, taken 3 years after starting antiretroviral therapy. The rearrangement links TRBV7-2 to TRBJ2-7; TRBD1 might be the D (5 bases). The CDR3 reads CASSFRQCYV. CDR3 DNA: TGTGCCAGCAGCTTCAGACAGTGTTACGTC.